This TCR beta chain was obtained from a study of post-analysis software for immune sequencing data. General study findings and limits: The five TRBV segments detected at higher frequency in patients than in controls included TRBV5-6, TRBV5-1 and TRBV20-1.

The CDR3 runs to 12 residues. Per germline, CDR1 KGHSH and CDR2 LQKENI. Note on this clonotype: What it binds is unknown. A much more abundant neighbour one base away suggests this may be a read error.

The TCR beta cDNA libraries carried unique molecular identifiers. TCRdb called the PCR reads again in MiXCR, with one record for every CDR3 protein. The table lists a few hundred thousand distinct CDR3 sequences, 35% to 45% of them singletons, with more than 4% in the top ten. V gene TRBV18 combines with J gene TRBJ2-3; D unclear. The sequencing sample was made of blood. This TCR came from a girl aged 5-17 years with multiple sclerosis. CDR3 coding DNA: TGTGCCAGCCCACCAACCGAGGATACGCAGTATTTT. It codes for CASPPTEDTQYF.